The rows below give T cell receptor beta chains drawn from one sample of a study of blood T cell repertoires in COVID-19. Sequenced by immunoSEQ multiplex PCR; TCRdb stores in-frame clones only, minus some. The table lists hundreds of thousands of clones, roughly nine tenths of them singletons. Sample: peripheral blood. The origin of the receptors is a young man with COVID-19, enrolled during active disease. Both conserved end residues are part of each CDR3. The D gene is left open where the match is weak. The size entry is marked missing in some rows and otherwise reads once, few, many or a size class.

size: .
J: TRBJ2-3
D: .
V: TRBV27
CDR3: CASSRGSTDTQYF
DNA: TGTGCCAGCAGTAGGGGTTCCACAGATACGCAGTATTTT

size: .
J: TRBJ2-5
D: TRBD2
V: TRBV12-5
CDR3: CASGLVTGGPLETQYF
DNA: TGTGCTAGTGGTTTGGTAACGGGAGGGCCCTTAGAGACCCAGTACTTC

size: .
J: TRBJ2-1
D: TRBD2
V: TRBV5-1
CDR3: CASSPGLAWGNEQFF
DNA: TGCGCCAGCAGCCCCGGACTAGCATGGGGCAATGAGCAGTTCTTC

size: .
J: TRBJ2-7
D: .
V: TRBV2
CDR3: CASSEADYEQYF
DNA: TGTGCCAGCAGTGAGGCAGACTACGAGCAGTACTTC

size: .
J: TRBJ2-5
D: .
V: TRBV7-9
CDR3: CASSLEELEETQYF
DNA: TGTGCCAGCAGCTTAGAGGAACTAGAAGAGACCCAGTACTTC

size: .
J: TRBJ1-3
D: .
V: TRBV28
CDR3: CASSPTGTRGNTIYF
DNA: TGTGCCAGCAGCCCGACCGGGACACGTGGAAACACCATATATTTT

size: .
J: TRBJ1-2
D: .
V: TRBV9
CDR3: CASSGTAGVSYGYTF
DNA: TGTGCCAGCAGCGGAACCGCAGGGGTTAGCTATGGCTACACCTTC

size: .
J: TRBJ2-3
D: TRBD2
V: TRBV24-1
CDR3: CATSDSRAGTSTDTQYF
DNA: TGTGCCACCAGTGATTCCCGAGCGGGGACTAGCACAGATACGCAGTATTTT

size: .
J: TRBJ2-1
D: TRBD2
V: TRBV9
CDR3: CASSPGPTSGNYNEQFF
DNA: TGTGCCAGTTCACCAGGGCCGACTAGCGGGAACTACAATGAGCAGTTCTTC

size: .
J: TRBJ2-3
D: .
V: TRBV6-5
CDR3: CASSGGSDTQYF
DNA: TGTGCCAGCAGCGGGGGTTCAGATACGCAGTATTTT

size: .
J: TRBJ2-3
D: .
V: TRBV13
CDR3: CASRLPGGDTQYF
DNA: TGTGCCAGCAGGCTCCCCGGAGGGGATACGCAGTATTTT

size: .
J: TRBJ2-2
D: .
V: TRBV9
CDR3: CASSVGRSRNTGELFF
DNA: TGTGCCAGCAGCGTAGGCAGGTCCAGGAACACCGGGGAGCTGTTTTTT

size: .
J: TRBJ1-2
D: TRBD1
V: TRBV12-3/TRBV12-4
CDR3: CASSMGQGHGYTF
DNA: TGTGCCAGCAGTATGGGACAGGGTCACGGCTACACCTTC

size: .
J: TRBJ1-2
D: .
V: TRBV19
CDR3: CASSMKTATNYGYTF
DNA: TGTGCCAGTAGTATGAAGACAGCAACTAACTATGGCTACACCTTC

size: .
J: TRBJ1-5
D: .
V: TRBV14
CDR3: CASSQYNNQPQHF
DNA: TGTGCCAGCAGCCAATACAACAATCAGCCCCAGCATTTT

size: .
J: TRBJ2-1
D: TRBD2
V: TRBV18
CDR3: CASSLGLGGFGNEQFF
DNA: TGTGCCAGCTCACTCGGACTAGGTGGTTTCGGGAATGAGCAGTTCTTC

size: .
J: TRBJ1-4
D: .
V: TRBV2
CDR3: CASIQGGEKLFF
DNA: TGTGCCAGCATCCAAGGCGGAGAAAAACTGTTTTTT

size: .
J: TRBJ2-6
D: .
V: TRBV5-1
CDR3: CASSFSGGGANVLTF
DNA: TGCGCCAGCAGCTTCTCGGGTGGTGGGGCCAACGTCCTGACTTTC

size: .
J: TRBJ1-1
D: .
V: TRBV5-1
CDR3: CASSLAKGGNTEAFF
DNA: TGCGCCAGCAGCTTGGCCAAGGGAGGGAACACTGAAGCTTTCTTT

size: .
J: TRBJ2-1
D: TRBD2
V: TRBV19
CDR3: CASSIYLAGDNEQFF
DNA: TGTGCCAGTAGTATCTATCTAGCGGGGGACAATGAGCAGTTCTTC

size: .
J: TRBJ1-1
D: .
V: TRBV18
CDR3: CASSPGRAERGTEAFF
DNA: TGTGCCAGCTCACCAGGAAGGGCCGAGCGGGGAACTGAAGCTTTCTTT

size: .
J: TRBJ1-3
D: .
V: TRBV2
CDR3: CASSEANRVGNTIYF
DNA: TGTGCCAGCAGTGAAGCGAACAGGGTTGGAAACACCATATATTTT

size: .
J: TRBJ1-4
D: TRBD1
V: TRBV7-9
CDR3: CASSFPDREWDEKLFF
DNA: TGTGCCAGCAGCTTCCCGGACAGGGAATGGGATGAAAAACTGTTTTTT

size: few
J: TRBJ2-1
D: .
V: TRBV9
CDR3: CASSVGGSAYNEQFF
DNA: TGTGCCAGCAGCGTAGGCGGGTCAGCATACAATGAGCAGTTCTTC

size: .
J: TRBJ1-1
D: TRBD1
V: TRBV19
CDR3: CASSTGQGGTEAFF
DNA: TGTGCCAGTAGTACAGGACAGGGGGGGACTGAAGCTTTCTTT